These T cell receptor beta chains were read from a single sample in a study of blood T cells in healthy people across ages. One entry per CDR3 protein results from TCRdb running MiXCR on the 5' RACE reads. Of hundreds of thousands of distinct CDR3 sequences listed, 58% are singletons. The sequenced material came from blood. The receptors derive from a man between 60 and 75 years old in good health. The CDR3 runs from the conserved cysteine through the conserved F or W. The D gene is left open where the match is weak. Size tells how often a clone was seen (once, few, many) or the class of an expanded clone, and some rows leave it out.

NA	TRBD2	TRBV13	TRBJ2-7	CASSSSGGNYEQYF	TGTGCCAGCAGTTCTAGCGGGGGCAACTACGAGCAGTACTTC
NA	NA	TRBV28	TRBJ2-7	CASSFGGRYEQYF	TGTGCCAGCAGTTTCGGGGGGCGCTACGAGCAGTACTTC
NA	TRBD2	TRBV20-1	TRBJ2-5	CSATGTSGVSPQYF	TGCAGTGCAACCGGGACTAGCGGGGTTTCACCCCAGTACTTC
NA	TRBD2	TRBV3-1	TRBJ2-7	CASTRLAGGIGEQYF	TGTGCCAGCACTCGACTAGCGGGGGGCATTGGGGAGCAGTACTTC
few	NA	TRBV7-9	TRBJ2-7	CASSPGLDYEQYF	TGTGCCAGCAGCCCGGGACTCGACTACGAGCAGTACTTC
NA	TRBD2	TRBV5-1	TRBJ2-3	CASSIGTTTTDTQYF	TGCGCCAGCAGCATAGGGACTACCACCACAGATACGCAGTATTTT
once	NA	TRBV20-1	TRBJ1-5	CSAADNNQPQHF	TGCAGTGCGGCGGACAACAATCAGCCCCAGCATTTT
NA	NA	TRBV7-9	TRBJ2-1	CASSGRTDSYNEQFF	TGTGCCAGCAGCGGACGGACAGACTCCTACAATGAGCAGTTCTTC
NA	TRBD1	TRBV4-1	TRBJ1-2	CASSKVTGTGGLWSYGYTF	TGCGCCAGCAGCAAAGTAACCGGGACAGGGGGATTGTGGAGCTATGGCTACACCTTC
few	TRBD2	TRBV11-2	TRBJ2-3	CASSFPVPGGAKSGGRTDTQYF	TGTGCCAGCAGCTTCCCCGTCCCTGGCGGGGCTAAAAGCGGGGGGCGCACAGATACGCAGTATTTT
NA	TRBD1	TRBV4-1	TRBJ2-7	CASSTPTGGGEQYF	TGCGCCAGCAGCACACCGACAGGGGGTGGCGAGCAGTACTTC
NA	NA	TRBV2	TRBJ2-5	CASRQTDGLGTQYF	TGTGCCAGCAGACAGACCGACGGATTGGGGACCCAGTACTTC
NA	TRBD1	TRBV14	TRBJ2-5	CASSPTGVYQETQYF	TGTGCCAGCAGCCCGACAGGGGTGTACCAAGAGACCCAGTACTTC
NA	NA	TRBV5-1	TRBJ2-2	CASSPEGTANTGELFF	TGCGCCAGCAGCCCCGAGGGGACCGCGAACACCGGGGAGCTGTTTTTT
few	TRBD2	TRBV5-1	TRBJ2-5	CASSFGQAGQETQYF	TGCGCCAGCAGTTTCGGGCAAGCGGGACAAGAGACCCAGTACTTC
NA	NA	TRBV20-1	TRBJ2-7	CSASLGTLGPSYEQYF	TGCAGTGCTAGTTTGGGAACCCTGGGACCCTCCTACGAGCAGTACTTC
NA	NA	TRBV7-2	TRBJ2-1	CASSSNRDGVNEQFF	TGTGCCAGCAGCTCCAACAGGGATGGTGTCAATGAGCAGTTCTTC
few	TRBD1	TRBV7-9	TRBJ2-6	CASSSDRADYGANVLTF	TGTGCCAGCAGCTCAGACAGGGCCGACTATGGGGCCAACGTCCTGACTTTC
few	NA	TRBV24-1	TRBJ2-1	CATSDEHRTAQQFF	TGTGCCACCAGTGATGAGCACCGGACAGCCCAGCAGTTCTTC
few	TRBD2	TRBV20-1	TRBJ2-5	CSATGLAGRETQYF	TGCAGTGCAACGGGACTAGCGGGGCGGGAGACCCAGTACTTC
NA	TRBD1	TRBV12-3/TRBV12-4	TRBJ2-3	CASKWSGGMSDAEYF	TGTGCCAGCAAATGGTCAGGGGGCATGTCAGATGCGGAGTATTTT
few	NA	TRBV11-2	TRBJ1-2	CASSPNRETYGYTF	TGTGCCAGCAGTCCCAACAGGGAAACCTATGGCTACACCTTC
NA	NA	TRBV24-1	TRBJ2-5	CATSDSPVGAGETQYF	TGTGCCACCAGTGATTCCCCGGTGGGAGCGGGAGAGACCCAGTACTTC
NA	TRBD2	TRBV4-1	TRBJ2-5	CASSRGRGEQETQYF	TGCGCCAGCAGCCGAGGGAGGGGAGAACAAGAGACCCAGTACTTC
NA	NA	TRBV6-5	TRBJ2-7	CASRKGPLPGYEQYF	TGTGCCAGCAGAAAAGGGCCGCTTCCGGGATACGAGCAGTACTTC
NA	TRBD1	TRBV27	TRBJ2-7	CASSSRTGDSLYNEQYF	TGTGCCAGCAGTTCCCGGACAGGGGATTCACTGTACAATGAGCAGTACTTC
NA	TRBD1	TRBV20-1	TRBJ1-2	CSASHPGQPYGYTF	TGCAGTGCTAGTCATCCGGGACAGCCCTATGGCTACACCTTC
NA	NA	TRBV10-3	TRBJ1-4	CAISGGQGGEKLFF	TGTGCCATCAGTGGCGGGCAGGGAGGTGAAAAACTGTTTTTT
NA	TRBD1	TRBV2	TRBJ2-5	CASSEALGTGWYQETQYF	TGTGCCAGCAGTGAAGCGCTTGGGACAGGGTGGTACCAAGAGACCCAGTACTTC
NA	NA	TRBV28	TRBJ1-2	CASSFPRRGSYGYTF	TGTGCCAGCAGTTTCCCACGGAGGGGCTCCTATGGCTACACCTTC
NA	NA	TRBV3-1	TRBJ1-5	CASSQDSGRSQPQHF	TGTGCCAGCAGCCAAGATTCAGGGCGCAGCCAGCCCCAGCATTTT
NA	TRBD2	TRBV20-1	TRBJ2-1	CSADGLAGAIPSYNEQFF	TGCAGTGCTGACGGACTAGCGGGGGCCATTCCCTCCTACAATGAGCAGTTCTTC
NA	TRBD1	TRBV5-4	TRBJ2-5	CASSRQGTGQTQYF	TGTGCCAGCAGTCGACAGGGAACGGGTCAGACCCAGTACTTC